These 14 T cell receptor beta chains originate from one sample sequenced in a study of blood T cell repertoires in COVID-19. Some clones are missing from TCRdb's copy, which holds only in-frame ones; the method was immunoSEQ multiplex PCR. The repertoire holds roughly 190,000 clones, with around 82% as singletons. Sample: peripheral blood. The receptors were sampled from a human donor with acute or convalescent COVID-19. The donor label of this sample is uncertain.

The V and J genes are TRBV5-4 and TRBJ2-2; TRBD1 agrees at 10 bases. The CDR3 consists of 16 residues. With V trimmed by 0 bases and J by 4 bases, 3 bases remained unmatched. Germline V lookup: CDR1 SGHNT, CDR2 YYREEE (reference sequence). Here the CDR3 reads CASSLVGTGVTGELFF. CDR3 nucleotides: TGTGCCAGCAGCTTGGTTGGGACAGGGGTCACCGGGGAGCTGTTTTTT.

J is TRBJ1-5 and V is TRBV25-1; a weak D match, TRBD1 (5 bases). Germline loops: CDR1 MGHDK, CDR2 SYGVNS. Trimming stripped 7 bases from V and 2 bases from J, with 9 bases between. The CDR3 spans 13 residues. CDR3 protein: CASTGGGNQPQHF. The CDR3 DNA reads as TGTGCCAGCACTGGAGGGGGCAATCAGCCCCAGCATTTT.

The V gene is TRBV29-1, the J gene TRBJ2-7, with D possibly TRBD1 on 5 matching bases. The CDR3 has 12 amino acids. CDR1 is SQVTM and CDR2 is ANQGSEA in the germline V gene. V gave up 4 bases and J gave up 2 bases, with 9 bases separating them. DNA of the CDR3: TGCAGCGTTGCGACAGTTACCTACGAGCAGTACTTC. Translation gives CSVATVTYEQYF.

The chain links TRBV5-1 to TRBJ1-1; a weak D match, TRBD1 (5 bases). Trimming cost V 0 bases and J 3 bases, with 9 bases left between them. The CDR3 loop spans 14 amino acids. The V gene's germline CDR1 is SGHRS and CDR2 YFSETQ. The CDR3 DNA reads TGCGCCAGCAGCTTGGTCACGGGGGACACTGAAGCTTTCTTT. This gives the protein CASSLVTGDTEAFF.

The chain uses TRBV28 and TRBJ1-5; TRBD1 might be the D (6 bases). Germline V gene lookup returns CDR1 MDHEN and CDR2 SYDVKM. The CDR3 is 13 amino acids. Trimming took off 6 bases at V and 6 bases at J, with 12 bases between the two ends. CDR3 region: CASSSGVSQPQHF. The CDR3 DNA follows: TGTGCCAGCAGCTCAGGGGTCAGTCAGCCCCAGCATTTT. The whole variable domain, filled in from reference TRBV28 and TRBJ1-5, reads DVKVTQSSRYLVKRTGEKVFLECVQDMDHENMFWYRQDPGLGLRLIYFSYDVKMKEKGDIPEGYSVSREKKERFSLILESASTNQTSMYLCASSSGVSQPQHFGDGTRLSIL.

This rearrangement joins TRBV7-9 to TRBJ1-2; D gene ambiguous. Germline V gene lookup returns CDR1 SEHNR and CDR2 FQNEAQ (reference sequence). CDR3 length: 16 residues. V was clipped by 5 bases and J by 4 bases, with 20 bases between them. The CDR3 DNA is TGTGCCAGCAGCCCCGATTGGTTGGAGGGCGGCTATGGCTACACCTTC. Its protein product is CASSPDWLEGGYGYTF.

The V and J genes are TRBV10-3 and TRBJ2-7; TRBD1 matches at 7 bases. The junction had 11 bases not matched to a gene; V was cut back by 2 bases and J by 10 bases. The V gene's germline CDR1 is ENHRY and CDR2 SYGVKD. CDR3 length: 14 amino acids. The CDR3 protein is CAISERGLSSRQYF. The CDR3 DNA reads TGTGCCATCAGTGAGAGGGGGCTGAGTTCTCGCCAGTACTTC.

This clone has a handful of counts. The rearrangement joins TRBV18 to TRBJ2-7; 8 bases are a match to TRBD1. Germline assignment: CDR1 KGHSH and CDR2 LQKENI. J lost 0 bases, V lost 5 bases, and 3 bases had no gene match. This CDR3 contains 14 residues. The chain's CDR3 is CASSTGGLSYEQYF. Written as DNA, the CDR3 is TGTGCCAGCTCAACAGGGGGGCTCTCCTACGAGCAGTACTTC.

This clone was observed a single time. V usage is TRBV5-4 and J usage is TRBJ2-1, with 13 bases identical to TRBD2. CDR3 length: 14 residues. From germline, CDR1 is SGHNT and CDR2 YYREEE (reference sequence). V gave up 0 bases and J gave up 9 bases; unmatched junction bases: 0. The CDR3 DNA reads TGTGCCAGCAGCTTGGGGACTAGCGGGAGTGAGCAGTTCTTC. Its protein product is CASSLGTSGSEQFF.

This clone appeared once. The chain recombines TRBV19 with TRBJ2-6; D possibly corresponds to TRBD2 (6 bases). The germline CDR1 and CDR2 sequences are LNHDA and SQIVND (reference sequence). This CDR3 contains 19 residues. Trimming removed 4 bases from V and 4 bases from J, with 23 bases in between. CDR3 nucleotide sequence: TGTGCCAGTAGTACCCTGCCGGGGGTGTACTCGGAAGGGGCCAACGTCCTGACTTTC. This gives the protein CASSTLPGVYSEGANVLTF.

The V gene is TRBV27, the J gene TRBJ2-5; 9 bases match TRBD2. The CDR3 spans 13 residues. Trimming at V came to 6 bases and at J to 9 bases, leaving 8 bases not matched to a gene. The V gene's germline CDR1 is MNHEY and CDR2 SMNVEV (reference sequence). The CDR3 region is CASSQDQRGAQYF. The CDR3 region has the DNA TGTGCCAGCAGCCAAGATCAGCGGGGGGCCCAGTACTTC.

CDR3 nucleotides: TGCGCCAGCAGTGAGTCCGGGGGTCCAGAGGAGACCCAGTACTTC. The encoded protein is CASSESGGPEETQYF. The chain couples TRBV10-1 to TRBJ2-5, with a tentative D call TRBD2 (6 bases). The V end lost 0 bases, the J end lost 5 bases, and 13 bases lay between the germline ends. Germline-derived CDR1 and CDR2 are WNHNN and SYGVQD (reference sequence). The CDR3 has 15 amino acids.

The chain uses TRBV7-9 and TRBJ2-1; TRBD1 aligns across 7 bases. Trimming cost V 4 bases and J 13 bases; bases outside gene matches: 4. The CDR3 totals 11 residues. Germline CDR1 is SEHNR and CDR2 is FQNEAQ (reference sequence). The CDR3 loop reads CASSSGGFQFF. The CDR3 DNA reads as TGTGCCAGCAGCTCAGGGGGTTTCCAGTTCTTC.

The chain uses TRBV11-1 and TRBJ2-1, with D hard to call. V was trimmed by 0 bases and J by 5 bases, leaving 8 bases between them. The CDR3 contains 14 residues. Germline CDR1 SGHAT, CDR2 FQDESV (reference sequence). CDR3 amino acids: CASSLARPDNEQFF. CDR3 nucleotides: TGTGCCAGCAGCTTAGCGCGGCCAGACAATGAGCAGTTCTTC.